This T cell receptor (beta chain) was observed in a study of CD8 T cells in ankylosing spondylitis. Study conclusions and caveats: A subset of motif variants has previously been described in the synovial fluid and blood of reactive arthritis.

This clonotype appeared many times. What it binds is not known. TCRdb recomputed calls from the 5' RACE reads with MiXCR, one row per CDR3 protein. The table has over 200,000 distinct CDR3 sequences, roughly a tenth seen once. Trimming removed 5 bases at V and 2 bases at J, with 16 bases between. CDR1 and CDR2 (germline): SGHTA, FQGTGA. This CDR3 spans 16 amino acids. The specimen sequenced was blood, either unsorted or a sorted T cell fraction (not recorded which). The sequence derives from a male donor with ankylosing spondylitis or in good health (not recorded which). This chain joins TRBV7-3 and TRBJ2-1; possible D gene TRBD2, 5 bases. The CDR3, as DNA: TGTGCCAGCAGCGCAAGCCGGATTAGCGCCTACAATGAGCAGTTCTTC. Protein sequence: CASSASRISAYNEQFF.